The clone carrying this TCR beta chain was found many times. Its target is unknown. This specimen belongs to a study of T-cell reconstitution after alpha-beta-depleted transplantation in children. Study conclusions and caveats: Diversity and T-cell counts at one year after transplant derived mostly from new T cells. By about two months after transplant, alpha-beta T cells reportedly arose from several hundred graft clones that had expanded.

For TCRbeta, the library was prepared with unique molecular identifiers. TCRdb reanalysed the PCR reads using MiXCR and keeps one entry per CDR3 protein. This repertoire shows around 300,000 distinct CDR3 sequences, around a tenth found once; its top ten account for less than 9%. CDR1 is MDHEN, CDR2 SYDVKM, per germline. V shed 6 bases and J 3 bases; nucleotides not matched to a gene: 6. The CDR3 loop spans 15 amino acids. The sequenced sample was PBMCs, obtained before TCRalphabeta/CD19-depleted stem cell transplant. This chain connects TRBV28 to TRBJ2-7; 12 nucleotides align to TRBD2. The receptor was isolated from a boy under two years old with acute myeloid leukemia, due to receive a stem cell transplant. CDR3 bases: TGTGCCAGCAGCCCTCTACTAGCGGGAGGCTACGAGCAGTACTTC. This encodes CASSPLLAGGYEQYF.